Shown below are 20 T cell receptor beta chains from a single sample sequenced in a study of human thymus T cells. Assay used: immunoSEQ multiplex PCR; TCRdb lists only in-frame clones, some missing. The sample lists tens of thousands of clones, nearly 95% seen once, with under 7% in the top ten. The sequenced sample was blood. These receptors all stem from a boy under three years old with a congenital heart defect but otherwise immunologically healthy.

The chain recombines TRBV5-1 with TRBJ2-2, with D perhaps given as TRBD1 or TRBD2 (5 bases each). V lost 4 bases and J lost 1, with 8 bases in between. CDR1 and CDR2 from the germline V gene are SGHRS and YFSETQ. This CDR3 comprises 14 residues. CDR3 nucleotide sequence: TGCGCCAGCAGCCGGGGCCTGAACACCGGGGAGCTGTTTTTT. Amino acids: CASSRGLNTGELFF.

The chain uses TRBV10-3 and TRBJ2-7; D is possibly TRBD1 (5 bases). The CDR3 consists of 13 residues. Trimming shortened V by 4 bases and J by 2 bases, and 9 bases separated the two germline ends. Germline CDR1 is ENHRY and CDR2 is SYGVKD. CDR3 sequence reads: CAISVQGAYEQYF. In DNA, the CDR3 is TGTGCCATCAGTGTCCAGGGCGCCTACGAGCAGTACTTC.

The gene calls are TRBV12-2 and TRBJ1-6. TRBV12-2 is shown as a pseudogene. The CDR3 loop spans 14 amino acids. This CDR3 reads CASRLAGINSPLHF. Written as DNA, the CDR3 is TGTGCAAGTCGCTTAGCAGGGATTAATTCACCCCTCCACTTT.

The chain combines TRBV5-6 with TRBJ2-2, with D maybe TRBD2 (6 bases). The germline CDR1 and CDR2 sequences are SGHDT and YYEEEE. The ends were cut back, 2 bases at V and 0 bases at J, with 8 bases in the middle. The CDR3 runs 15 residues. DNA of the CDR3: TGTGCCAGCAGCTTTGGGGGGACGAACACCGGGGAGCTGTTTTTT. It specifies CASSFGGTNTGELFF.

J is TRBJ1-6 and V is TRBV5-1; D is perhaps TRBD1 (5 bases). Trimming stripped 4 bases from V and 5 bases from J, with 10 bases between. The CDR3 covers 14 residues. Germline assignment: CDR1 SGHRS and CDR2 YFSETQ. The CDR3 bases are TGCGCCAGCAGCCTGGACACTAATAATTCACCCCTCCACTTT. Translation gives CASSLDTNNSPLHF.

The gene calls are TRBV11-2 and TRBJ1-1; TRBD1 matches 7 bases. V gave up 4 bases and J gave up 12 bases; unmatched junction bases: 8. The V gene's germline CDR1 is SGHAT and CDR2 FQNNGV. CDR3 length equals 12 residues. The CDR3 DNA is TGTGCCAGCAGCTCATGGGGACAGATGACTTTCTTT. Translation gives CASSSWGQMTFF.

In nucleotides, the CDR3 is TGTGCCTGGAGTGTACAGGTTTCACCCCTCCACTTT. Protein product: CAWSVQVSPLHF. The genes are TRBV30 and TRBJ1-6; TRBD1 is a possible D gene (5 bases). The germline V gene encodes CDR1 GTSNPN and CDR2 SVGIG (reference sequence). Trimming left V 0 bases short and J 9 bases short, with 6 bases between. This CDR3 has 12 amino acids.

This clone was seen once. This chain joins TRBV5-4 and TRBJ2-7; D perhaps matches TRBD1 (6 bases). V was trimmed by 4 bases and J by 3 bases, leaving 14 bases between them. Per germline, CDR1 SGHNT and CDR2 YYREEE (reference sequence). This CDR3 region has 14 residues. The CDR3 sequence: CASSQGRGFYEQYF. In DNA, the CDR3 is TGTGCCAGCAGCCAGGGGCGCGGGTTCTACGAGCAGTACTTC.

V and J are TRBV10-3 and TRBJ2-1, with 16 bases identical to TRBD2. V was clipped by 7 bases and J by 7 bases; unmatched bases: 7. The V gene's germline CDR1 is ENHRY and CDR2 SYGVKD. This CDR3 is built from 16 residues. The CDR3 reads CAINTGLAGGENEQFF. CDR3 DNA sequence: TGTGCCATCAACACGGGACTAGCGGGGGGGGAAAATGAGCAGTTCTTC.

The J gene is TRBJ1-2, the V gene TRBV6-6; D might be TRBD1 (5 bases). Trimming shortened V by 6 bases and J by 5 bases, and 13 bases separated the two germline ends. Germline CDR1 and CDR2: MNHNY and SVGAGI (reference sequence). The CDR3 runs to 13 residues. The CDR3, as DNA: TGTGCCAGCAGGTCTTTAGGGGCTTATGGCTACACCTTC. This encodes CASRSLGAYGYTF.

Here the CDR3 DNA reads TGTGCCAGCAGTTTTGAACAGCCCCAGCATTTT. Its protein is CASSFEQPQHF. The chain links TRBV28 to TRBJ1-5; D is unclear. CDR1 is MDHEN, CDR2 SYDVKM, per germline. V shed 3 bases and J shed 7 bases, with 4 bases lying between them. The CDR3 is 11 residues long. Looking up the rest from reference TRBV28 and TRBJ1-5 gives the full variable domain: DVKVTQSSRYLVKRTGEKVFLECVQDMDHENMFWYRQDPGLGLRLIYFSYDVKMKEKGDIPEGYSVSREKKERFSLILESASTNQTSMYLCASSFEQPQHFGDGTRLSIL.

This sequence joins TRBV7-2 and TRBJ2-7; TRBD2 matches at 8 bases. The CDR3 spans 15 residues. The ends lost 2 bases at V and 2 bases at J; junction bases unmatched: 5. Germline V CDR1 and CDR2: SGHTA, FQGNSA. CDR3: CASSLLAGGPYEQYF. DNA of the CDR3: TGTGCCAGCAGCTTACTTGCGGGAGGTCCCTACGAGCAGTACTTC.

The genes are TRBV7-2 and TRBJ1-2; no clear D gene. Germline CDR1 and CDR2: SGHTA and FQGNSA. V lost 3 bases to trimming and J lost 8 bases, with 16 bases between them. The CDR3 is made up of 14 amino acids. CDR3 in DNA: TGTGCCAGCAGCTTCCCAGGCCGGGCGAGAGGCTACACCTTC. It translates to CASSFPGRARGYTF. Based on the CDR3 plus reference TRBV7-2 and TRBJ1-2, the full variable domain is GAGVSQSPSNKVTEKGKDVELRCDPISGHTALYWYRQSLGQGLEFLIYFQGNSAPDKSGLPSDRFSAERTGGSVSTLTIQRTQQEDSAVYLCASSFPGRARGYTFGSGTRLTVV.

This clone showed up just once. The gene calls are TRBV18 and TRBJ2-7; either TRBD1 or TRBD2 may fit D (6 bases each). Germline values: CDR1 KGHSH, CDR2 LQKENI. Trimming cost V 5 bases and J 4 bases, with 15 bases left between them. CDR3 size: 14 residues. The CDR3 protein is CASSAGTLTYEQYF. As DNA, the CDR3 is TGTGCCAGCTCAGCGGGGACATTGACTTACGAGCAGTACTTC.

J is TRBJ1-4 and V is TRBV12-1; TRBD1, the table's D call, lacks a check against the DNA. TRBV12-1 is noted as a pseudogene. The CDR3 contains 18 residues. In DNA form, the CDR3 reads TGTGCCAGCAGCTACCCGGCCACCCAGGGTCTAACTAATGAAAAACTGTTTTTT. This translates into CASSYPATQGLTNEKLFF.

The CDR3 nucleotides are TGTGCCAGCAGCTTGGGACAGGGGAGGAACTATGGCTACACCTTC. This codes for CASSLGQGRNYGYTF. The chain employs TRBV7-2 and TRBJ1-2; 10 positions match TRBD1. The germline V gene has CDR1 SGHTA and CDR2 FQGNSA. The CDR3 length is 15 residues. V shed 3 bases and J 2 bases; nucleotides not matched to a gene: 3.

This clone appeared a few times. V is TRBV30 and J is TRBJ2-1; 11 nucleotides line up with TRBD2. From germline, CDR1 is GTSNPN and CDR2 SVGIG (reference sequence). The CDR3 runs 14 residues. After removal of 5 bases from V and 5 bases from J, the junction contained 5 bases not matched to a gene. The CDR3 is CAWLLAGANNEQFF. CDR3 nucleotide sequence: TGTGCCTGGTTACTAGCGGGGGCCAACAATGAGCAGTTCTTC.

V gene TRBV4-2 combines with J gene TRBJ1-1, with D uncertain. The V gene lost 5 bases and the J gene lost 1 base, with 14 bases spanning the gap. In germline, CDR1 is LGHNA, CDR2 YNFKEQ. This CDR3 region has 15 residues. In nucleotides, the CDR3 is TGTGCCAGCAGCTTGGGTGGGGTTGGGAACACTGAAGCTTTCTTT. It translates to CASSLGGVGNTEAFF.

The V and J genes are TRBV6-5 and TRBJ2-7, with 8 bases that match TRBD1. Per the germline V gene, CDR1 is MNHEY and CDR2 is SVGAGI. With V trimmed by 6 bases and J by 2 bases, 6 bases remained unmatched. The CDR3 is 14 amino acids. CDR3 nucleotides: TGTGCCAGCAGCTCCGGGACAGGAACCTACGAGCAGTACTTC. This sequence encodes CASSSGTGTYEQYF.

This chain links TRBV4-3 with TRBJ1-6; D uncertain. The CDR3 runs 14 residues. Germline values: CDR1 LGHNA, CDR2 YSLEER. V was cut by 1 base and J by 7 bases, with 8 bases left in between. The CDR3 DNA sequence: TGCGCCAGCAGCCAAGGGCAAGGGAATTCACCCCTCCACTTT. It yields the protein CASSQGQGNSPLHF.